These T cell receptor beta chains were read from a single sample in a study of T-cell memory formation after mild COVID-19. TCRdb called the 5' RACE reads again in MiXCR, with one record for every CDR3 protein. The data show under 250,000 distinct CDR3 sequences, with 15% seen just once and less than 2.5% held by the top ten. The sequencing input was PBMCs or a T cell subset sorted from them (not recorded which). Receptor source: an adult woman who had mild COVID-19 (a few samples of this study predate the infection). Cell type and time point are not known. The conserved cysteine and the conserved F or W are not part of the CDR3 here.

J gene	V gene	CDR3 protein
TRBJ2-7	TRBV7-2	ASSTNGGGAWEQY
TRBJ1-1	TRBV3-1	ASSQGWAHTEAF
TRBJ2-4	TRBV6-6	ASSSGTSLAKNIQY
TRBJ2-7	TRBV30	AWGTGPGYEQY
TRBJ2-1	TRBV7-2	ASSLDPNYNEQF
TRBJ2-7	TRBV4-2	ASSQDLGLAREQY
TRBJ2-1	TRBV7-6	ASSLTSAHNEQF
TRBJ1-3	TRBV7-9	ASSPGVPSGNTIY
TRBJ2-1	TRBV6-5	ASSYSTSGRNEQF
TRBJ1-2	TRBV12-3/TRBV12-4	ASSLLGGGALNYGYT
TRBJ1-1	TRBV5-1	ASSMDTEAF
TRBJ2-1	TRBV27	ASSFPAGLSYNEQF
TRBJ2-1	TRBV7-3	ASSLEANEQF
TRBJ2-1	TRBV18	ASSPLAGGRNEQF
TRBJ1-1	TRBV12-3/TRBV12-4	ASSRGAGGSEAF
TRBJ2-1	TRBV7-2	ASSISGATYNEQF
TRBJ1-5	TRBV5-1	ASSWGQNQPQH
TRBJ2-1	TRBV10-3	ATEGQHNEQF